These 5 T cell receptor beta chains share one sample of origin, sequenced in a study of blood T cell repertoires in COVID-19. Method: immunoSEQ multiplex PCR; TCRdb's copy keeps in-frame clones and lacks some. The sample has some 300,000 clones, nearly 90% seen once. Sequenced: PBMCs or T cells enriched from blood (not recorded which). Source of these receptors: a woman between 25 and 40 years old who had recovered from COVID-19.

This clone was observed once. The chain has TRBV27 and TRBJ1-3, with D maybe TRBD1 (5 bases). The germline CDR1 and CDR2 sequences are MNHEY and SMNVEV (reference sequence). The V end was cut by 0 bases, the J end by 0 bases, with 12 bases between. The CDR3 has 17 residues. CDR3 sequence: CASSLSAAGNSGNTIYF. For the CDR3, the DNA is TGTGCCAGCAGTTTATCGGCGGCAGGGAACTCTGGAAACACCATATATTTT.

This chain uses TRBV7-9 with TRBJ2-7; D is ambiguous. CDR3 length equals 14 residues. Germline V gives CDR1 SEHNR, CDR2 FQNEAQ (reference sequence). V was trimmed by 3 bases and J by 6 bases, leaving 15 bases between them. CDR3 DNA: TGTGCCAGCAGCTTCGATCCCCCGATGAGCGAGCAGTACTTC. It translates to CASSFDPPMSEQYF.

The chain couples TRBV6-2 or TRBV6-3 to TRBJ2-3, with D possibly matching TRBD2 (5 bases). This CDR3 has 15 residues. Trimming removed 3 bases at V and 0 bases at J, with 10 bases between. Germline V gives CDR1 MNHEY, CDR2 SVGEGT. This CDR3 is CASSYEAASTDTQYF. Here the CDR3 DNA reads TGTGCCAGCAGTTATGAAGCGGCTAGCACAGATACGCAGTATTTT.

The chain combines TRBV6-2 or TRBV6-3 with TRBJ2-2; 8 nucleotides agree with TRBD2. Trimming took 2 bases from V and 0 from J; bases not matched to a gene: 11. Germline V gives CDR1 MNHEY, CDR2 SVGEGT. This CDR3 is 19 amino acids long. CDR3 nucleotides: TGTGCCAGCAGTTACCGCTCCCCCGCCGGGGGGGCGAACACCGGGGAGCTGTTTTTT. Residues: CASSYRSPAGGANTGELFF.

V is TRBV7-2 and J is TRBJ1-1; 8 nucleotides line up with TRBD1. V was clipped by 2 bases and J by 8 bases; unmatched bases: 10. The CDR3 spans 15 residues. Germline-derived CDR1 and CDR2 are SGHTA and FQGNSA. CDR3 DNA: TGTGCCAGCAGCTTACGGTGGACAGGGCCCATGGAAGCTTTCTTT. It yields the protein CASSLRWTGPMEAFF.